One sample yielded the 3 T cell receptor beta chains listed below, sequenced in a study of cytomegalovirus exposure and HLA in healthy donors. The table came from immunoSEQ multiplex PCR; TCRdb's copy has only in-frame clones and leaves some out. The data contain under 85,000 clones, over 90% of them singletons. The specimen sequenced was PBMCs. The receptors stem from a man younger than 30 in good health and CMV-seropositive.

The CDR3 is CASSNRGGTGNTIYF. The CDR3 bases are TGTGCCAGCAGCAACCGCGGGGGGACCGGAAACACCATATATTTT. The chain couples TRBV7-2 to TRBJ1-3, with D maybe TRBD1 (5 bases). V was pared by 5 bases and J by 4 bases, with 15 bases between. CDR3 length: 15 amino acids. Germline lookup yields CDR1 SGHTA and CDR2 FQGNSA.

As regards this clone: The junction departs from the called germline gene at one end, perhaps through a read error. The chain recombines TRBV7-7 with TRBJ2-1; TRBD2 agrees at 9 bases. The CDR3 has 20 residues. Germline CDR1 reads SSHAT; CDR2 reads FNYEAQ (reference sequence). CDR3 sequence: CASSLAASRLAGSSYNEQFF. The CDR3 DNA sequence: TGTGCTAGCAGCTTAGCGGCGTCAAGGCTAGCGGGGAGCTCCTACAATGAGCAGTTCTTC.

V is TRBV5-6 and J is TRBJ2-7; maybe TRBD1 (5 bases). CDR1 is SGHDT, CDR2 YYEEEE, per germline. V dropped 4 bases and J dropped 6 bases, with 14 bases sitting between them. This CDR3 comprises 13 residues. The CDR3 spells CASSIQEKGEQYF. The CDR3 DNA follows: TGTGCCAGCAGCATACAGGAGAAGGGCGAGCAGTACTTC.